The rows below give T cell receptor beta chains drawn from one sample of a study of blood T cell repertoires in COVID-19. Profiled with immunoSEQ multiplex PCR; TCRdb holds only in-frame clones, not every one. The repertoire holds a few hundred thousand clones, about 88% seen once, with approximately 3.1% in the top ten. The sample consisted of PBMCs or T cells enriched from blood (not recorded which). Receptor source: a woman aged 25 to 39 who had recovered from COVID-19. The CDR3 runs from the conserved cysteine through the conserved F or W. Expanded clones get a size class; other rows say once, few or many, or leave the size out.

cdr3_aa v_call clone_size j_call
CASSSSGEGVAGANVLTF TRBV5-1 - TRBJ2-6
CASSLGGGAHNEQFF TRBV28 - TRBJ2-1
CASSWGFLGGLTLHF TRBV28 - TRBJ1-6
CASSDGGLAGTGAKNIQYF TRBV2 - TRBJ2-4
CASRPTVNTEAFF TRBV7-8 - TRBJ1-1
CASSLDDRGYGYTF TRBV7-6 few TRBJ1-2
CASSIPRLTSNYGYTF TRBV19 - TRBJ1-2
CASSIGTGEAFF TRBV5-1 - TRBJ1-1
CASSLAYTYEQYF TRBV19 - TRBJ2-7
CSVADRGIETQYF TRBV29-1 - TRBJ2-5
CASSLRPSTDTQYF TRBV27 - TRBJ2-3
CASSIGGQTYEQYF TRBV19 - TRBJ2-7
CATSDLADTQYF TRBV24-1 - TRBJ2-3
CASRRTGEAFF TRBV2 - TRBJ1-1
CASSAGTGESQPQHF TRBV7-8 - TRBJ1-5
CASSPDLQGRYEQYF TRBV18 - TRBJ2-7
CASSFGTSGDTQYF TRBV27 - TRBJ2-3
CASSIAPQRGRNQPQHF TRBV19 - TRBJ1-5
CATSRVLAGGETQYF TRBV15 - TRBJ2-5
CAISEPVIETQYF TRBV10-3 - TRBJ2-5
CASRVDMNTEAFF TRBV2 - TRBJ1-1
CAWRPGQSVDYGYTF TRBV30 - TRBJ1-2
CASSVVRGQGLSAGYTF TRBV9 - TRBJ1-2
CAWSGGGSPLHF TRBV30 - TRBJ1-6
CASSTETGGFYNEQFF TRBV5-1 once TRBJ2-1
CASRGQGSNEQFF TRBV27 - TRBJ2-1
CASSLLAPVDTQYF TRBV28 - TRBJ2-3
CSVELAGGQHNEQFF TRBV29-1 - TRBJ2-1
CASSPRDSLGELFF TRBV18 - TRBJ2-2
CASSLGGGSREQYF TRBV11-2 - TRBJ2-7
CASSLGTSGRAGYEQYF TRBV7-6 - TRBJ2-7
CASSPDRAGANVLTF TRBV5-6 - TRBJ2-6
CASSPLQGLGEKLFF TRBV14 - TRBJ1-4
CASSERGSGNTIYF TRBV25-1 - TRBJ1-3
CASSSGLAGPTDTQYF TRBV9 - TRBJ2-3
CASSGRWRDTQYF TRBV19 - TRBJ2-3
CASVPGGYNSPLHF TRBV28 - TRBJ1-6
CASSYLIGQGAYNEQFF TRBV6-2/TRBV6-3 - TRBJ2-1
CSARLSEQFF TRBV20-1 once TRBJ2-1